This T cell receptor (beta chain) was recovered during a study of T cell clonality in common variable immunodeficiency. Study results and caveats: In common variable immunodeficiency, TCR beta chains reportedly carried fewer deletions and N-nucleotide insertions.

TCRdb keeps only in-frame clones here, not all; method: immunoSEQ multiplex PCR. The sample has tens of thousands of clones, none seen only once; the top ten hold about 1.7%. This clone was picked up many times. Its antigen is not identified. The source material was peripheral blood mononuclear cells. The sequence was obtained from a person between 18 and 75 years old in good health.

This CDR3 is CASSSHSGGANEQFF. The CDR3 DNA, read in part, is TGTGCCAGCAGCTCCCATAGCGGGGGGGCAAATGAG. The chain links TRBV11-2 to TRBJ2-1; 11 nucleotides agree with TRBD2. The CDR3 extends 3 residues past the end of the read, so its final part is completed from the germline J gene. From germline, CDR1 is SGHAT and CDR2 FQNNGV. Trimming at V came to 4 bases and at J to 7 bases, leaving 6 bases not matched to a gene. The CDR3 totals 15 residues.